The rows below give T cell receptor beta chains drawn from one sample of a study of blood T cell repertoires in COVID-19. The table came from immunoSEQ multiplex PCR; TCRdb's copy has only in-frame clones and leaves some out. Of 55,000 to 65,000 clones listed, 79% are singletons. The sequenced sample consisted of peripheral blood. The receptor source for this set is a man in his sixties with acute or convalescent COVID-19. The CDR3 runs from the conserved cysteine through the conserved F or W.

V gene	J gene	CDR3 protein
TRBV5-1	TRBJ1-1	CASGAGWDTEAFF
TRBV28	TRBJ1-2	CASRLRGVARGDNYGYTF
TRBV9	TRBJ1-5	CASPMARAHSNQPQHF
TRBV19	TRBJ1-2	CASSFFSDSYGYTF
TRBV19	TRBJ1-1	CASSIGRGTGGSEAFF
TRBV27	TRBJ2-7	CASSTGTEDYEQYF
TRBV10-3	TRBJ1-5	CAIAGTSNQPQHF
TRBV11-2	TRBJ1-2	CASSLDTWTGQGYTF
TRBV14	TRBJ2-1	CASSPDQVYNEQFF
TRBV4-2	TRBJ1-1	CASSKVGGTEAFF
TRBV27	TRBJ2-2	CASSRTGDTGELFF
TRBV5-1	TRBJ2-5	CASSPLGGAETQYF
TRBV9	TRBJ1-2	CASNPGGTYGYTF
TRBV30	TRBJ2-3	CAWSPRTARFGTDTQYF
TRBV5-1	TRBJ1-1	CASSLTSVYTEAFF
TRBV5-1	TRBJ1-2	CASSYRGDGHTF
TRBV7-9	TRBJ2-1	CASSLKRLAGRNEQFF
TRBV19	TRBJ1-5	CASSNRQDQPQHF
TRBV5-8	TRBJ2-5	CASSLYRIPLQETQYF
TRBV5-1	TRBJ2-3	CASNPSGGLPDTQYF
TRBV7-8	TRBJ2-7	CASSPGTSGGATGEQYF
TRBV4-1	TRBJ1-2	CASSQVVVSYGYTF
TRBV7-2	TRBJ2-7	CASSPTRTGGEQYF
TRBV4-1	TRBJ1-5	CASSHPAGIDQPQHF
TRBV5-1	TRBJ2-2	CASSLGDSRTGELFF
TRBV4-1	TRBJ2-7	CASSQGTRGAYEQYF
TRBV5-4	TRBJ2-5	CASRPASGAQETQYF
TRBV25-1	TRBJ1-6	CASSVGQSYNSPLHF
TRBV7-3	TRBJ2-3	CASSSPLSGEYTDTQYF
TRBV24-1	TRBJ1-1	CATSDSRGGDTEAFF
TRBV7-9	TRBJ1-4	CASSQGQVNEKLFF
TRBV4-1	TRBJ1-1	CASSQDPKTGGIKVFF
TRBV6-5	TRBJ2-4	CASSRKPGQWDIQYF